A selection of T cell receptor beta chains follows, all from one sample in a study of CD8+CD57+ T cells in acquired aplastic anemia. TCRdb itself ran the reads through MiXCR, one entry per CDR3 protein. The table shows some 180,000 distinct CDR3 sequences, with about 47% occurring only once. What was sequenced was sorted CD4+, CD8+, or CD8+CD57+ T cells (not recorded which) from PBMCs. These receptors originate from a human donor in good health. CDR3s leave out the opening cysteine and the closing phenylalanine or tryptophan. The order of the fields is V gene, CDR3 protein.

V gene: TRBV24-1; CDR3 protein: ASSHRWNYGYT
V gene: TRBV20-1; CDR3 protein: SARAGTDEAF
V gene: TRBV30; CDR3 protein: AWVRTDGFTYGYT
V gene: TRBV27; CDR3 protein: ASSFGQDYTGELF
V gene: TRBV4-2; CDR3 protein: ASSQGRGGGVRSTGELF
V gene: TRBV20-1; CDR3 protein: SARSGEGQSYNEQF
V gene: TRBV28; CDR3 protein: ASSLRTSGTSHEQY
V gene: TRBV6-1; CDR3 protein: ASSVGEGSSYEQY
V gene: TRBV28; CDR3 protein: ASSPYVGGYNEQF
V gene: TRBV7-3; CDR3 protein: ASSLSHSQPQH
V gene: TRBV20-1; CDR3 protein: SAREGTTIEAF
V gene: TRBV7-6; CDR3 protein: ASSQRQSGDSPLR
V gene: TRBV5-6; CDR3 protein: ASSPLDSNNEQF
V gene: TRBV11-1; CDR3 protein: ASKLAGGLPDTQY
V gene: TRBV29-1; CDR3 protein: SLVTGEETQY
V gene: TRBV20-1; CDR3 protein: SARPADRALYEQY
V gene: TRBV20-1; CDR3 protein: SARRSSGRRETQY
V gene: TRBV20-1; CDR3 protein: SARDSRTAGQPQH
V gene: TRBV24-1; CDR3 protein: ASRPKGTYTEAF
V gene: TRBV6-1; CDR3 protein: ASSGGQEAGELF
V gene: TRBV29-1; CDR3 protein: SVEQGSDEQY
V gene: TRBV20-1; CDR3 protein: SAPGTFQETQY
V gene: TRBV4-2; CDR3 protein: ASSLNRDHFH
V gene: TRBV9; CDR3 protein: ASSVAGEGVEAF
V gene: TRBV5-1; CDR3 protein: ASSTPGRSDPEQY
V gene: TRBV30; CDR3 protein: AWTQGRQSNEKLF
V gene: TRBV11-2; CDR3 protein: ASSLDRGQGLF
V gene: TRBV9; CDR3 protein: ASSVTGWQGYT
V gene: TRBV20-1; CDR3 protein: SARPVSGNTIY